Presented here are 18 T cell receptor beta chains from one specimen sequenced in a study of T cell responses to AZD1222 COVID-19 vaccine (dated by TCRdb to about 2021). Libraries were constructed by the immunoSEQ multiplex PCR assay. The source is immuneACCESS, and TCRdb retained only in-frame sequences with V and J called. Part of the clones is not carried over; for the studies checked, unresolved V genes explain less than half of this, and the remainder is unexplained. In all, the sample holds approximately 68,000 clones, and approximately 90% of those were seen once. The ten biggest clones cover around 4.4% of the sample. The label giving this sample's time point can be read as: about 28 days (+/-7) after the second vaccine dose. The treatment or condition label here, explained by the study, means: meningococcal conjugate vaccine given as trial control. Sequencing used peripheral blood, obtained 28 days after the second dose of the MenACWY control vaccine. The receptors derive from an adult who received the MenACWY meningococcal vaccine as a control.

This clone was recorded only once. The CDR3 coding sequence is TGTGCCAGCAGCTTAGTGGGGGGCTCTGGAAACACCATATATTTT. This encodes CASSLVGGSGNTIYF. The gene calls are TRBV13 and TRBJ1-3, with D possibly being TRBD1 (5 bases). V gave up 1 base and J gave up 0 bases, with 7 bases separating them. In germline, CDR1 is PRHDT, CDR2 FYEKMQ (reference sequence). The CDR3 is 15 residues long.

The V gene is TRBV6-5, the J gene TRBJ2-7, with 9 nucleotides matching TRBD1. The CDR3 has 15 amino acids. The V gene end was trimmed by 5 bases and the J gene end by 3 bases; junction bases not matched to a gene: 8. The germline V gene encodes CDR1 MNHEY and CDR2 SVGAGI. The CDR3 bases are TGTGCCAGCAGTAGAGACAGGGGGGACGGCTACGAGCAGTACTTC. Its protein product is CASSRDRGDGYEQYF.

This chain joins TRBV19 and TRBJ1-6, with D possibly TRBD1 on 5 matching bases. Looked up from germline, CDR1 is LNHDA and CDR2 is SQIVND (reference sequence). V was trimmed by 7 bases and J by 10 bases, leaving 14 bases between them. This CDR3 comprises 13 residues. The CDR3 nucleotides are TGTGCCAGTACCGGAGGGGAGGACTCACCCCTCCACTTT. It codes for CASTGGEDSPLHF.

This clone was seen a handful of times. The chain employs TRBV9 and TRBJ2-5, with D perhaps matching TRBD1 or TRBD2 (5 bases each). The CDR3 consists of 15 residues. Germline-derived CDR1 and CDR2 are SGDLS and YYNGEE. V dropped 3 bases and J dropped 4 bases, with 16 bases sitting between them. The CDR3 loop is CASSGGAGYGETQYF. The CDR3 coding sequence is TGTGCCAGCAGCGGAGGGGCAGGGTACGGAGAGACCCAGTACTTC.

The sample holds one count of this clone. The CDR3 loop reads CASSQDIGPEKLFF. In DNA, the CDR3 is TGTGCCAGCAGCCAAGATATCGGGCCCGAAAAACTGTTTTTT. This chain uses TRBV3-1 (or the pseudogene TRBV3-2) with TRBJ1-4; D is ambiguous. The ends were cut back, 0 bases at V and 8 bases at J, with 10 bases in the middle. In germline, CDR1 is LGHDT, CDR2 YNNKEL (reference sequence). The CDR3 loop spans 14 amino acids.

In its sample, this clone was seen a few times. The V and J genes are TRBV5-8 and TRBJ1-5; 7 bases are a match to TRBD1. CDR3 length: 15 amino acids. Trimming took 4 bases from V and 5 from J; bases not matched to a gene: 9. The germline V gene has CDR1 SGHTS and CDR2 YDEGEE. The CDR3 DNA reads TGTGCCAGCAGCAAGATCTCAGGGGGGGATCAGCCCCAGCATTTT. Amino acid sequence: CASSKISGGDQPQHF.

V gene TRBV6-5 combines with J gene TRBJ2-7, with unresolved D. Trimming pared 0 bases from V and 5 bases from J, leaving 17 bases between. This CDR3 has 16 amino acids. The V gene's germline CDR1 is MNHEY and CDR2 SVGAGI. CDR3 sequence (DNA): TGTGCCAGCAGTTACTCGATACCCCTTACCGGTAACGAGCAGTACTTC. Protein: CASSYSIPLTGNEQYF.

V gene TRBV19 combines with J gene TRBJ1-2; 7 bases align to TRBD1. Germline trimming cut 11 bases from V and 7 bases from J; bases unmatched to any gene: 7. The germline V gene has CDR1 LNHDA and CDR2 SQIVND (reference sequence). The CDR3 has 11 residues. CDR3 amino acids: CADPQGCGYTF. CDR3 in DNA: TGTGCCGACCCACAGGGGTGTGGCTACACCTTC.

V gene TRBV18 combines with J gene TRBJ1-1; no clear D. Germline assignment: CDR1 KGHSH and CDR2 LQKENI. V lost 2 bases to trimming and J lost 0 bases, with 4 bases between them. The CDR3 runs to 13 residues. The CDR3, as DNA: TGTGCCAGCTCACCATACATGAACACTGAAGCTTTCTTT. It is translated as CASSPYMNTEAFF.

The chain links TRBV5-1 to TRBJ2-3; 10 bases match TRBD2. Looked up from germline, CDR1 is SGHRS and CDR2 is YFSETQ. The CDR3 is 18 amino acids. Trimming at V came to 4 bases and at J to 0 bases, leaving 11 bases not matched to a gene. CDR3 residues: CASSRLREAGGSTDTQYF. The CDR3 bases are TGCGCCAGCAGCCGACTGCGCGAAGCGGGGGGGAGCACAGATACGCAGTATTTT.

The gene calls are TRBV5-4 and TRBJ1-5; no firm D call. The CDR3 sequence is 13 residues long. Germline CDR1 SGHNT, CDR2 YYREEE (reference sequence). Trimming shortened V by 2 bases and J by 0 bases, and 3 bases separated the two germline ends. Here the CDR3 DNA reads TGTGCCAGCAGCTTAGGTAGCAATCAGCCCCAGCATTTT. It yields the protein CASSLGSNQPQHF. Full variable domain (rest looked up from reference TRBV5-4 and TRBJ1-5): ETGVTQSPTHLIKTRGQQVTLRCSSQSGHNTVSWYQQALGQGPQFIFQYYREEENGRGNFPPRFSGLQFPNYSSELNVNALELDDSALYLCASSLGSNQPQHFGDGTRLSIL.

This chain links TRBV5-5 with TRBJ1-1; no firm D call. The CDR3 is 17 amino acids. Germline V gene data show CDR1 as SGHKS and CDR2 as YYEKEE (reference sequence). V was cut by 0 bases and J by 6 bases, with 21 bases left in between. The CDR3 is CASSLDPDSIMIPEAFF. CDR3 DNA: TGTGCCAGCAGCTTGGACCCCGATTCGATCATGATCCCTGAAGCTTTCTTT. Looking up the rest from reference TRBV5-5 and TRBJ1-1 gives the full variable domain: DAGVTQSPTHLIKTRGQQVTLRCSPISGHKSVSWYQQVLGQGPQFIFQYYEKEERGRGNFPDRFSARQFPNYSSELNVNALLLGDSALYLCASSLDPDSIMIPEAFFGQGTRLTVV.

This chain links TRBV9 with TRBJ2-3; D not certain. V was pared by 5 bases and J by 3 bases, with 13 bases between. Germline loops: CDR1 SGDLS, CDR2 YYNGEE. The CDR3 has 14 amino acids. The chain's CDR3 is CASRPGPRTDTQYF. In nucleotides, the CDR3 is TGTGCCAGCAGGCCGGGCCCGAGGACAGATACGCAGTATTTT.

CDR3 bases: TGCGCCAGCAGCCGAGGCTTCACGGGGACCCAGTACTTC. It yields the protein CASSRGFTGTQYF. The J gene is TRBJ2-5, the V gene TRBV5-1, with D unclear. This CDR3 is built from 13 residues. Per the germline V gene, CDR1 is SGHRS and CDR2 is YFSETQ. V gave up 4 bases and J gave up 7 bases, with 14 bases separating them. The complete variable domain, with remaining parts taken from reference TRBV5-1 and TRBJ2-5, reads KAGVTQTPRYLIKTRGQQVTLSCSPISGHRSVSWYQQTPGQGLQFLFEYFSETQRNKGNFPGRFSGRQFSNSRSEMNVSTLELGDSALYLCASSRGFTGTQYFGPGTRLLVL.

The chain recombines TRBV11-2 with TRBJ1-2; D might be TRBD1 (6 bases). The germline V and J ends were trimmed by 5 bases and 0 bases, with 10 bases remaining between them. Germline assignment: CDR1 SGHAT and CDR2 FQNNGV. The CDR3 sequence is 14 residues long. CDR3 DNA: TGTGCCAGCAGCATATACAGGGCTAACTATGGCTACACCTTC. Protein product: CASSIYRANYGYTF.

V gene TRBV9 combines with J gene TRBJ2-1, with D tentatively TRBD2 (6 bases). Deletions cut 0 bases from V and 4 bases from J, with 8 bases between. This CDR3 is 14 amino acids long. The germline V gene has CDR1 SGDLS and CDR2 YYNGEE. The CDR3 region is CASSVGGLYNEQFF. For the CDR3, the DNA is TGTGCCAGCAGCGTAGGGGGACTTTACAATGAGCAGTTCTTC.

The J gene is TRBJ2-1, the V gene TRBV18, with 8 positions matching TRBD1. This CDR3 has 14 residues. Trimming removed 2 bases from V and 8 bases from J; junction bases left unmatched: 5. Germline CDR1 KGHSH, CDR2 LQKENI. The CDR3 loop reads CASSPGKTGDEQFF. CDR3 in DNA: TGTGCCAGCTCACCAGGAAAGACAGGGGATGAGCAGTTCTTC.

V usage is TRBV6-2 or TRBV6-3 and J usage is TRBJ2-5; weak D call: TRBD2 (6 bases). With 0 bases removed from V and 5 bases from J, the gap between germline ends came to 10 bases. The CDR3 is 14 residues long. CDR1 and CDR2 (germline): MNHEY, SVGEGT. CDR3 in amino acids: CASSYSGGRETQYF. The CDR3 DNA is TGTGCCAGCAGTTACTCCGGGGGTAGGGAGACCCAGTACTTC.